Shown below are 30 T cell receptor beta chains from a single sample sequenced in a study of cytomegalovirus exposure and HLA in healthy donors. It was with 60 Vbeta and 13 Jbeta primers that the PCR ran. Profiled with immunoSEQ multiplex PCR; TCRdb holds only in-frame clones, not every one. The sample yields about 120,000 clones, about 83% seen once. The sample taken for sequencing was PBMCs. The source of these receptors is a man aged 25-40 years in good health and CMV-seronegative.

The chain recombines TRBV5-6 with TRBJ1-6, with D unclear. The CDR3 consists of 15 residues. With 4 bases removed from V and 11 bases from J, the gap between germline ends came to 19 bases. The germline V gene encodes CDR1 SGHDT and CDR2 YYEEEE. The CDR3 reads CASSPRPGRLAPLHF. The DNA for the CDR3 is TGTGCCAGCAGCCCGAGACCCGGGAGGCTAGCACCCCTCCACTTT. Full variable domain (outside the CDR3, taken from reference TRBV5-6 and TRBJ1-6): DAGVTQSPTHLIKTRGQQVTLRCSPKSGHDTVSWYQQALGQGPQFIFQYYEEEERQRGNFPDRFSGHQFPNYSSELNVNALLLGDSALYLCASSPRPGRLAPLHFGNGTRLTVT.

The chain couples TRBV5-6 to TRBJ1-2, with D unclear. V lost 4 bases and J lost 5, with 12 bases in between. The length of the CDR3 is 13 residues. The germline gives CDR1 SGHDT, CDR2 YYEEEE. CDR3 sequence: CASSLIRVYGYTF. The CDR3 nucleotides are TGTGCCAGCAGCCTCATCCGGGTTTATGGCTACACCTTC.

The J gene is TRBJ1-2, the V gene TRBV18; a weak D match, TRBD1 (6 bases). Trimming stripped 2 bases from V and 0 bases from J, with 7 bases between. Germline CDR1 reads KGHSH; CDR2 reads LQKENI. The CDR3 extends over 14 amino acids. CDR3 DNA: TGTGCCAGCTCACCAAACAGGGCTAACTATGGCTACACCTTC. Translating it yields CASSPNRANYGYTF. The variable domain in full, with the rest retrieved from reference TRBV18 and TRBJ1-2, is NAGVMQNPRHLVRRRGQEARLRCSPMKGHSHVYWYRQLPEEGLKFMVYLQKENIIDESGMPKERFSAEFPKEGPSILRIQQVVRGDSAAYFCASSPNRANYGYTFGSGTRLTVV.

The V gene is TRBV9, the J gene TRBJ2-2; a weak D match, TRBD2 (5 bases). Deletions cut 6 bases from V and 2 bases from J, with 11 bases between. Germline-derived CDR1 and CDR2 are SGDLS and YYNGEE. This CDR3 has 14 amino acids. CDR3 sequence (DNA): TGTGCCAGCAAGGGAGTAGGCAACACCGGGGAGCTGTTTTTT. Amino acids: CASKGVGNTGELFF.

This clone was picked up a small number of times. Other DNA sequences of this sample code for an identical CDR3. This chain connects TRBV27 to TRBJ1-6; D ambiguous. Germline V gene lookup returns CDR1 MNHEY and CDR2 SMNVEV (reference sequence). Trimming left V 2 bases short and J 3 bases short, with 11 bases between. The CDR3 sequence is 16 residues long. CDR3 nucleotide sequence: TGTGCCAGCAGTTTAGAAGGCGGCAACTATAATTCACCCCTCCACTTT. It translates to CASSLEGGNYNSPLHF.

The rearrangement joins TRBV6-1 to TRBJ2-5; D is possibly TRBD2 (5 bases). The CDR3 is made up of 11 amino acids. Trimming shortened V by 5 bases and J by 9 bases, and 10 bases separated the two germline ends. From germline, CDR1 is MNHNS and CDR2 SASEGT. Here the CDR3 DNA reads TGTGCCAGCAGTCAGAGGGCTCCCCAGTACTTC. It is translated as CASSQRAPQYF.

This clone has just a few counts. J is TRBJ1-5 and V is TRBV18; possibly TRBD1 for D (5 bases). V gave up 1 base and J gave up 9 bases, with 16 bases separating them. The CDR3 loop spans 15 amino acids. Germline lookup yields CDR1 KGHSH and CDR2 LQKENI. DNA for the CDR3: TGTGCCAGCTCACCACAGGGGTCCCCCCGGAGGCCCCAGCATTTT. This sequence encodes CASSPQGSPRRPQHF.

This chain joins TRBV18 and TRBJ1-1; tentative D call: TRBD1 (5 bases). The ends were cut back, 0 bases at V and 8 bases at J, with 10 bases in the middle. The CDR3 sequence is 13 residues long. CDR1 and CDR2 from the germline V gene are KGHSH and LQKENI. The CDR3 DNA sequence: TGTGCCAGCTCACCACCAGGTTGGACAGAAGCTTTCTTT. Residues: CASSPPGWTEAFF.

The chain links TRBV19 to TRBJ1-1; 8 nucleotides line up with TRBD1. CDR1 and CDR2 from the germline V gene are LNHDA and SQIVND (reference sequence). V lost 4 bases and J lost 3; bases outside the gene matches: 10. The CDR3 is 16 amino acids. CDR3 in DNA: TGTGCCAGTAGTACCCAGGGGGCGGGAAGGGACACTGAAGCTTTCTTT. As protein: CASSTQGAGRDTEAFF. The whole variable domain, remainder taken from reference TRBV19 and TRBJ1-1, is DGGITQSPKYLFRKEGQNVTLSCEQNLNHDAMYWYRQDPGQGLRLIYYSQIVNDFQKGDIAEGYSVSREKKESFPLTVTSAQKNPTAFYLCASSTQGAGRDTEAFFGQGTRLTVV.

This chain joins TRBV2 and TRBJ2-2; 7 bases are a match to TRBD1. The V segment lost 5 bases and the J segment 0 bases; nucleotides outside the gene matches: 6. Germline CDR1 and CDR2: SNHLY and FYNNEI. This CDR3 comprises 16 residues. The chain's CDR3 is CASSSEGGTNTGELFF. In DNA, the CDR3 is TGTGCCAGCAGTTCTGAAGGGGGCACGAACACCGGGGAGCTGTTTTTT.

This clone is a singleton in its sample. CDR3 sequence reads: CASSLFQGPGGTEAFF. The CDR3 nucleotides read TGTGCCAGCAGTTTATTTCAGGGCCCCGGTGGCACTGAAGCTTTCTTT. V usage is TRBV28 and J usage is TRBJ1-1; TRBD1 might be the D (5 bases). CDR3 length equals 16 residues. Looked up from germline, CDR1 is MDHEN and CDR2 is SYDVKM. Trimming took off 1 base at V and 4 bases at J, with 16 bases between the two ends.

The chain uses TRBV19 and TRBJ2-2, with 7 bases aligning to TRBD1. Germline V lookup: CDR1 LNHDA, CDR2 SQIVND (reference sequence). This CDR3 spans 15 amino acids. Losses at the gene ends were 7 bases for V and 0 bases for J; bases not matched to a gene: 5. CDR3 sequence reads: CASKIQGANTGELFF. Here the CDR3 DNA reads TGTGCCAGTAAAATTCAGGGGGCGAACACCGGGGAGCTGTTTTTT.

This chain uses TRBV5-4 with TRBJ2-5; 8 nucleotides align to TRBD2. In germline, CDR1 is SGHNT, CDR2 YYREEE (reference sequence). The trim removed 2 bases at V and 5 bases at J, leaving 5 bases unmatched. CDR3 size: 14 residues. This CDR3 reads CASSLRGGLETQYF. In DNA, the CDR3 is TGTGCCAGCAGCTTACGGGGGGGCCTTGAGACCCAGTACTTC.

This chain joins TRBV11-3 and TRBJ2-4; D remains ambiguous. The CDR3 sequence is 13 residues long. Trimming stripped 8 bases from V and 5 bases from J, with 13 bases between. Per the germline V gene, CDR1 is SGHNT and CDR2 is YENEEA. The CDR3 DNA follows: TGTGCCAGCTCCCGGAGAGAAGAAAACATTCAGTACTTC. Residues: CASSRREENIQYF.

J is TRBJ2-2 and V is TRBV5-4, with 11 bases identical to TRBD2. Germline lookup yields CDR1 SGHNT and CDR2 YYREEE (reference sequence). The V and J ends lost 1 base and 4 bases, in that order; junction bases with no gene match: 3. The CDR3 covers 16 residues. CDR3 residues: CASSLPLAGGTGELFF. CDR3 DNA sequence: TGTGCCAGCAGCTTGCCCCTAGCGGGGGGCACCGGGGAGCTGTTTTTT.

The genes are TRBV4-1 and TRBJ1-2, with 7 bases lining up with TRBD1. CDR1 and CDR2 (germline): MGHRA, YSYEKL. The ends lost 3 bases at V and 3 bases at J; junction bases unmatched: 7. This CDR3 contains 15 residues. CDR3 DNA: TGCGCCAGCAGCCATGACAGGGTTGCCGACTATGGCTACACCTTC. Translating gives CASSHDRVADYGYTF.

The chain uses TRBV6-5 and TRBJ2-3; TRBD2 aligns across 8 bases. CDR3 length: 15 amino acids. The V gene end was trimmed by 11 bases and the J gene end by 2 bases; junction bases not matched to a gene: 12. Germline V lookup: CDR1 MNHEY, CDR2 SVGAGI. CDR3 amino acids: CASRAGAGFTDTQYF. The CDR3 nucleotides read TGTGCCTCCAGAGCGGGAGCGGGGTTCACAGATACGCAGTATTTT.

V is TRBV29-1 and J is TRBJ2-5; tentatively, D is TRBD1 (5 bases). Trimming cost V 3 bases and J 2 bases, with 7 bases left between them. CDR3 length: 12 amino acids. Per the germline V gene, CDR1 is SQVTM and CDR2 is ANQGSEA. CDR3 protein: CSVDRDQETQYF. The DNA of the CDR3 is TGCAGCGTTGACAGGGATCAAGAGACCCAGTACTTC.

V usage is TRBV5-1 and J usage is TRBJ2-7, with 11 bases lining up with TRBD1. V lost 1 base to trimming and J lost 4 bases; unmatched junction nucleotides: 7. The CDR3 contains 16 residues. The V gene's germline CDR1 is SGHRS and CDR2 YFSETQ. CDR3 DNA: TGCGCCAGCAGCTTGTCACCGGGACAGGGGGGTTACGAGCAGTACTTC. Residues: CASSLSPGQGGYEQYF.

The CDR3 sequence: CASSPYQRGGTNEQFF. CDR3 DNA sequence: TGTGCCAGCTCACCATACCAGCGGGGGGGCACGAATGAGCAGTTCTTC. V and J are TRBV18 and TRBJ2-1; 10 nucleotides match TRBD2. From germline, CDR1 is KGHSH and CDR2 LQKENI. This CDR3 contains 16 residues. Germline trimming cut 2 bases from V and 7 bases from J; bases unmatched to any gene: 8.

CDR3 nucleotide sequence: TGCGCCGTTAGGGGTCTAGCGGACACCGGGGAGCTGTTTTTT. Residues: CAVRGLADTGELFF. V usage is TRBV5-1 and J usage is TRBJ2-2; 7 bases fit TRBD2. V lost 10 bases, J lost 3 bases, and 9 bases stayed unmatched. CDR3 length: 14 amino acids. Germline CDR1 is SGHRS and CDR2 is YFSETQ. The whole variable domain, remainder taken from reference TRBV5-1 and TRBJ2-2, is KAGVTQTPRYLIKTRGQQVTLSCSPISGHRSVSWYQQTPGQGLQFLFEYFSETQRNKGNFPGRFSGRQFSNSRSEMNVSTLELGDSALYLCAVRGLADTGELFFGEGSRLTVL.

J is TRBJ2-7 and V is TRBV27; 10 positions match TRBD2. The CDR3 runs 15 residues. Germline assignment: CDR1 MNHEY and CDR2 SMNVEV (reference sequence). The junction had 4 bases not matched to a gene; V was cut back by 4 bases and J by 1 base. The CDR3 region is CASSSGLARSYEQYF. As DNA, the CDR3 is TGTGCCAGCAGTTCGGGACTAGCGCGGTCCTACGAGCAGTACTTC.

The chain couples TRBV4-1 to TRBJ1-5; D possibly corresponds to TRBD1 (5 bases). The V and J ends lost 1 base and 6 bases respectively, with 7 bases between them. Germline lookup yields CDR1 MGHRA and CDR2 YSYEKL. The CDR3 sequence is 13 residues long. The CDR3 sequence is CASSQAGGQPQHF. The DNA for the CDR3 is TGCGCCAGCAGCCAAGCCGGGGGTCAGCCCCAGCATTTT.

The chain carries TRBV6-6 and TRBJ1-5; D gene ambiguous. Germline CDR1 reads MNHNY; CDR2 reads SVGAGI (reference sequence). The CDR3 has 16 amino acids. Trimming removed 2 bases at V and 3 bases at J, with 14 bases between. Here the CDR3 reads CASSYARGTNNQPQHF. Here the CDR3 DNA reads TGTGCCAGCAGTTACGCTCGGGGTACGAACAATCAGCCCCAGCATTTT.

In its sample, this clone was seen a few times. The V and J genes are TRBV19 and TRBJ2-3; TRBD2 aligns across 8 bases. Germline V gives CDR1 LNHDA, CDR2 SQIVND (reference sequence). Germline trimming cut 5 bases from V and 6 bases from J; bases unmatched to any gene: 7. This CDR3 comprises 14 residues. As DNA, the CDR3 is TGTGCCAGTAGTTTTAGCGGGATCGTCGATACGCAGTATTTT. It is translated as CASSFSGIVDTQYF. Using reference TRBV19 and TRBJ2-3 for the parts outside the CDR3, the full variable domain is DGGITQSPKYLFRKEGQNVTLSCEQNLNHDAMYWYRQDPGQGLRLIYYSQIVNDFQKGDIAEGYSVSREKKESFPLTVTSAQKNPTAFYLCASSFSGIVDTQYFGPGTRLTVL.

This clone was seen a few times. Given a far larger clone just one base away, this is likely a sequencing read error. The rearrangement uses TRBV6-4 and TRBJ2-3; 12 bases align to TRBD2. V trimming: 2 bases; J trimming: 4 bases; junction bases outside the gene matches: 4. This CDR3 spans 16 amino acids. The germline V gene has CDR1 MRHNA and CDR2 SNTAGT. This chain's CDR3 is CASSDETSGGADTQYF. CDR3 coding DNA: TGTGCCAGCAGTGACGAGACTAGCGGGGGTGCAGATACGCAGTATTTT.

The chain uses TRBV9 and TRBJ2-7; 11 nucleotides align to TRBD2. The germline gives CDR1 SGDLS, CDR2 YYNGEE. CDR3 length equals 16 residues. Trimming removed 0 bases from V and 2 bases from J; junction bases left unmatched: 4. CDR3 sequence reads: CASSVGLAGLAYEQYF. In DNA, the CDR3 is TGTGCCAGCAGCGTAGGACTAGCGGGACTCGCCTACGAGCAGTACTTC. Complete variable domain (other parts from reference TRBV9 and TRBJ2-7): DSGVTQTPKHLITATGQRVTLRCSPRSGDLSVYWYQQSLDQGLQFLIQYYNGEERAKGNILERFSAQQFPDLHSELNLSSLELGDSALYFCASSVGLAGLAYEQYFGPGTRLTVT.

The table lists this clone with a few counts. The chain joins TRBV5-6 to TRBJ1-2, with 8 bases fitting TRBD1. Germline trimming cut 0 bases from V and 4 bases from J; bases unmatched to any gene: 8. The germline CDR1 and CDR2 sequences are SGHDT and YYEEEE. CDR3 size: 16 residues. CDR3 coding DNA: TGTGCCAGCAGCTTGGATGGCAGGGGGCCGACCTATGGCTACACCTTC. Protein sequence: CASSLDGRGPTYGYTF.

This clone was picked up a small number of times. The V call is TRBV19, the J call TRBJ2-2, with 10 bases lining up with TRBD2. Unmatched junction bases numbered 13, after V lost 10 bases and J lost 5 bases. Germline assignment: CDR1 LNHDA and CDR2 SQIVND (reference sequence). This CDR3 is built from 16 residues. This CDR3 reads CATAGKRGGWTGELFF. In DNA form, the CDR3 reads TGTGCCACCGCGGGGAAGCGGGGGGGCTGGACCGGGGAGCTGTTTTTT.

There are a few counts of this clone. V usage is TRBV11-2 and J usage is TRBJ2-7, with 11 bases fitting TRBD2. Per germline, CDR1 SGHAT and CDR2 FQNNGV. The CDR3 has 17 residues. V shed 5 bases and J 0 bases; nucleotides not matched to a gene: 9. This CDR3 reads CASSRGTSGASSYEQYF. The CDR3, as DNA: TGTGCCAGCAGCCGCGGGACTAGCGGAGCTAGCTCCTACGAGCAGTACTTC.